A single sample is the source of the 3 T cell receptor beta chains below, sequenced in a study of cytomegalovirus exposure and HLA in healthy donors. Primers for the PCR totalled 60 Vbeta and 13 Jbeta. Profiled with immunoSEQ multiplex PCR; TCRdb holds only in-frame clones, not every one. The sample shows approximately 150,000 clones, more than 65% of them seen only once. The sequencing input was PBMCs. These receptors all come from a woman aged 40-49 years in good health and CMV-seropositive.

The CDR3 loop reads CASSISAGVHSYEQYF. The CDR3 coding sequence is TGTGCCAGTAGTATCTCAGCGGGAGTGCACTCCTACGAGCAGTACTTC. This sequence joins TRBV19 and TRBJ2-7; 8 bases are a match to TRBD2. The germline CDR1 and CDR2 sequences are LNHDA and SQIVND (reference sequence). V gave up 3 bases and J gave up 0 bases; unmatched junction bases: 7. The CDR3 totals 16 residues.

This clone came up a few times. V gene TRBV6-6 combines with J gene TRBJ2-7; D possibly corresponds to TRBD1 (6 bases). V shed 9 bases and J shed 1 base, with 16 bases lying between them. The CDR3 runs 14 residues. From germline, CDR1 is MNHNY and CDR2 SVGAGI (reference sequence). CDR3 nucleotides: TGTGCCAGTACCCGACAGGTTGTTTCCTACGAGCAGTACTTC. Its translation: CASTRQVVSYEQYF.

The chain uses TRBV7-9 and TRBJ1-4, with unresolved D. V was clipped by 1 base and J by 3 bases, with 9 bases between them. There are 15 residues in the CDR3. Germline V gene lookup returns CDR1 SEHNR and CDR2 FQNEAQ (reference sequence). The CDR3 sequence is CASSLEGRANEKLFF. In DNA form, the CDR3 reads TGTGCCAGCAGCTTAGAAGGGAGAGCTAATGAAAAACTGTTTTTT.